This T cell receptor (beta chain) was captured by sequencing in a study of blood T cell repertoires in COVID-19 (dated by TCRdb to the early 2020s). At the level of the whole study: The collaborator samples originated in the United States, Italy and Spain and spanned the acute and convalescent phases of COVID-19. The prospective study material was composed of cDNA or gDNA derived from T cells, B-cell-depleted T cells, or PBMCs. Subjects who had been exposed to COVID-19, were actively infected with it, or had recovered from it provided the deeply sampled blood TCRbeta repertoires that made up the dataset. The repertoires were released in a freely available public database meant as a resource for research on the immune response to SARS-CoV-2. Samples were obtained from the ongoing ImmuneRACE study (first 160 participants) and from approximately 1,200 subjects provided by 6 global collaborators. A de-identified subject ID, COVID-19 status, age in years and sex were almost always included in the sample metadata. Where available, HLA class I and class II types were obtained from metadata supplied by the sample provider rather than from assay-based typing. Study-wide findings and limitations: How much clinical and demographic metadata was included differed by source and by participant, and the metadata was provided uncurated.

The immunoSEQ Assay, a bias-controlled multiplex PCR, was used to amplify TCRbeta CDR3 regions from genomic DNA. The published analysis was carried out like this. The number of nucleated cells in each sample was estimated by amplification of reference gene primers within the assay. To quantify the absolute abundance of each unique TCRbeta CDR3 rearrangement, sequence reads were collapsed and filtered. For each sample, productive Simpson clonality was calculated as the square root of Simpson's diversity index across productive rearrangements. TCRdb mirrors the immuneACCESS table, restricted to in-frame sequences. Some clones are absent from its copies; in checked studies, under half trace to an unresolved V gene, and the reason for the others is unknown. The DNA gave D and trimming, while V, J and clone size come from that table. Within this sample are fewer than 200,000 clones, with approximately 84% of them counted one time only. The ten biggest clones cover approximately 12% of the sample.

In the prospective study, participants were roughly 18 to 95 years old, resided in approximately 25 geographic areas of the United States, and were enrolled through a virtual design. In the prospective study, cohorts were assigned on the basis of participant-reported clinical history obtained from a screening survey and a study questionnaire. For ImmuneRACE Cohort 3, a participant was defined as recovered based on two consecutive negative NP/OP PCR tests, clearance by a healthcare professional, or resolution of symptoms. Mobile phlebotomists in the prospective study collected whole blood, serum and a nasopharyngeal or oropharyngeal swab from every participant. Prospective study participants could optionally give additional blood draws and questionnaires over a roughly two-month period. Before DNA extraction, blood samples from the prospective study were shipped at room temperature or frozen. Notes on this clone: What this receptor recognizes is not known. Within one base of it there is no much larger clone, and no base qualities were kept.

The CDR3 covers 15 residues, taking in both the cysteine and the phenylalanine. Only the CDR3 portion is preserved as DNA: 45 bases, with reading frame beginning at the first base. V has 5 bases trimmed and J has 0 bases trimmed; junction bases matching no gene number 4. CDR1 and CDR2 (LNHNV, YYDKDF) derive from the germline V gene (reference sequence). The sequence derives from a man aged 45-65 years who had recovered from COVID-19. The sequencing input was PBMCs or T cells enriched from blood (not recorded which). The V gene is TRBV15 and the J gene is TRBJ2-5; the central 9 bases match TRBD1. This receptor has the CDR3 CATSRDRDNQETQYF. The DNA sequence is given as TGTGCCACCAGCCGGGACAGGGATAACCAAGAGACCCAGTACTTC.